These T cell receptor beta chains were read from a single sample in a study of shared clonotypes between healthy human individuals. The method was immunoSEQ multiplex PCR; TCRdb's version includes in-frame clones alone and lacks a portion of them. The top ten hold 24% of the sample, which has under 850,000 clones, 92% seen once. The sample taken for sequencing was naive CD8+ T cells sorted from blood. The receptors were gathered from a man younger than 45 in good health. CDR3s include the opening cysteine and the closing phenylalanine or tryptophan. The D gene is left open where the match is weak. Some rows have no size entry. The others give once, few or many, or a class for an expanded clone.

-	TRBV21-1	TRBJ1-3	-	CASSKFRAALSGNTIYF	TGTGCCAGCAGCAAATTCCGTGCCGCTTTGTCTGGAAACACCATATATTTT
-	TRBV7-6	TRBJ2-1	-	CASSFGSNPYNEQFF	TGTGCCAGCAGCTTCGGTAGTAACCCTTACAATGAGCAGTTCTTC
once	TRBV7-3	TRBJ2-1	TRBD2	CASSSLAGDRNEQFF	TGTGCCAGCAGCTCACTAGCGGGAGATAGGAATGAGCAGTTCTTC
-	TRBV6-5	TRBJ2-7	-	CASSPNLYEQYF	TGTGCCAGCAGTCCTAACCTATACGAGCAGTACTTC
-	TRBV6-5	TRBJ2-7	-	CASSPVGSYEQYF	TGTGCCAGCAGTCCGGTGGGATCCTACGAGCAGTACTTC
-	TRBV15	TRBJ2-7	TRBD1	CATSRGGLWGQGSDEQYF	TGTGCCACCAGCAGAGGCGGTTTGTGGGGACAGGGTTCAGACGAGCAGTACTTC
-	TRBV18	TRBJ2-1	-	CASSPGYSNYNEQFF	TGTGCCAGCTCACCAGGGTACTCCAACTACAATGAGCAGTTCTTC
-	TRBV4-3	TRBJ2-7	TRBD2	CASSQEGPSGSWSYEQYF	TGCGCCAGCAGCCAAGAAGGTCCTAGCGGGAGTTGGAGTTACGAGCAGTACTTC
-	TRBV13	TRBJ2-7	-	CASSSAGYEQYF	TGTGCCAGCAGCTCCGCGGGGTACGAGCAGTACTTC
-	TRBV7-6	TRBJ2-5	-	CASSLAGGTQETQYF	TGTGCCAGCAGCTTAGCGGGGGGTACCCAAGAGACCCAGTACTTC
-	TRBV5-5	TRBJ2-7	TRBD2	CASRVTSGPYEQYF	TGTGCCAGCAGGGTCACTAGCGGTCCCTACGAGCAGTACTTC
-	TRBV19	TRBJ1-5	-	CASTLTGWDVSNQPQHF	TGTGCCAGTACGCTCACAGGGTGGGATGTTAGCAATCAGCCCCAGCATTTT
-	TRBV29-1	TRBJ2-5	-	CSVESIAEETQYF	TGCAGCGTTGAGAGTATAGCGGAAGAGACCCAGTACTTC
-	TRBV27	TRBJ1-5	-	CASSSGLLSNQPQHF	TGTGCCAGCAGTTCGGGACTCCTTAGCAATCAGCCCCAGCATTTT
-	TRBV7-9	TRBJ2-3	TRBD1	CASSPSRGLGDTQYF	TGTGCCAGCAGCCCTTCCAGGGGGCTGGGAGATACGCAGTATTTT
-	TRBV16	TRBJ1-5	-	CASASSVSSNQPQHF	TGTGCCAGCGCCTCCTCCGTCAGCTCCAATCAGCCCCAGCATTTT
-	TRBV27	TRBJ1-1	-	CASSRTANTEAFF	TGTGCCAGCAGTCGGACCGCGAACACTGAAGCTTTCTTT
-	TRBV4-1	TRBJ1-1	TRBD1	CASSLLSGTDTEAFF	TGCGCCAGCAGCCTTCTGTCCGGGACAGACACTGAAGCTTTCTTT
-	TRBV15	TRBJ2-5	-	CATSRVGQVGGELRQETQYF	TGTGCCACCAGCAGAGTCGGACAGGTGGGGGGGGAACTACGGCAAGAGACCCAGTACTTC
-	TRBV27	TRBJ1-1	-	CASIGHLGAFF	TGTGCCAGCATCGGGCACTTAGGAGCTTTCTTT
-	TRBV7-9	TRBJ2-7	TRBD1	CASSAWDSYSYEQYF	TGTGCCAGCAGCGCGTGGGACAGCTACTCCTACGAGCAGTACTTC